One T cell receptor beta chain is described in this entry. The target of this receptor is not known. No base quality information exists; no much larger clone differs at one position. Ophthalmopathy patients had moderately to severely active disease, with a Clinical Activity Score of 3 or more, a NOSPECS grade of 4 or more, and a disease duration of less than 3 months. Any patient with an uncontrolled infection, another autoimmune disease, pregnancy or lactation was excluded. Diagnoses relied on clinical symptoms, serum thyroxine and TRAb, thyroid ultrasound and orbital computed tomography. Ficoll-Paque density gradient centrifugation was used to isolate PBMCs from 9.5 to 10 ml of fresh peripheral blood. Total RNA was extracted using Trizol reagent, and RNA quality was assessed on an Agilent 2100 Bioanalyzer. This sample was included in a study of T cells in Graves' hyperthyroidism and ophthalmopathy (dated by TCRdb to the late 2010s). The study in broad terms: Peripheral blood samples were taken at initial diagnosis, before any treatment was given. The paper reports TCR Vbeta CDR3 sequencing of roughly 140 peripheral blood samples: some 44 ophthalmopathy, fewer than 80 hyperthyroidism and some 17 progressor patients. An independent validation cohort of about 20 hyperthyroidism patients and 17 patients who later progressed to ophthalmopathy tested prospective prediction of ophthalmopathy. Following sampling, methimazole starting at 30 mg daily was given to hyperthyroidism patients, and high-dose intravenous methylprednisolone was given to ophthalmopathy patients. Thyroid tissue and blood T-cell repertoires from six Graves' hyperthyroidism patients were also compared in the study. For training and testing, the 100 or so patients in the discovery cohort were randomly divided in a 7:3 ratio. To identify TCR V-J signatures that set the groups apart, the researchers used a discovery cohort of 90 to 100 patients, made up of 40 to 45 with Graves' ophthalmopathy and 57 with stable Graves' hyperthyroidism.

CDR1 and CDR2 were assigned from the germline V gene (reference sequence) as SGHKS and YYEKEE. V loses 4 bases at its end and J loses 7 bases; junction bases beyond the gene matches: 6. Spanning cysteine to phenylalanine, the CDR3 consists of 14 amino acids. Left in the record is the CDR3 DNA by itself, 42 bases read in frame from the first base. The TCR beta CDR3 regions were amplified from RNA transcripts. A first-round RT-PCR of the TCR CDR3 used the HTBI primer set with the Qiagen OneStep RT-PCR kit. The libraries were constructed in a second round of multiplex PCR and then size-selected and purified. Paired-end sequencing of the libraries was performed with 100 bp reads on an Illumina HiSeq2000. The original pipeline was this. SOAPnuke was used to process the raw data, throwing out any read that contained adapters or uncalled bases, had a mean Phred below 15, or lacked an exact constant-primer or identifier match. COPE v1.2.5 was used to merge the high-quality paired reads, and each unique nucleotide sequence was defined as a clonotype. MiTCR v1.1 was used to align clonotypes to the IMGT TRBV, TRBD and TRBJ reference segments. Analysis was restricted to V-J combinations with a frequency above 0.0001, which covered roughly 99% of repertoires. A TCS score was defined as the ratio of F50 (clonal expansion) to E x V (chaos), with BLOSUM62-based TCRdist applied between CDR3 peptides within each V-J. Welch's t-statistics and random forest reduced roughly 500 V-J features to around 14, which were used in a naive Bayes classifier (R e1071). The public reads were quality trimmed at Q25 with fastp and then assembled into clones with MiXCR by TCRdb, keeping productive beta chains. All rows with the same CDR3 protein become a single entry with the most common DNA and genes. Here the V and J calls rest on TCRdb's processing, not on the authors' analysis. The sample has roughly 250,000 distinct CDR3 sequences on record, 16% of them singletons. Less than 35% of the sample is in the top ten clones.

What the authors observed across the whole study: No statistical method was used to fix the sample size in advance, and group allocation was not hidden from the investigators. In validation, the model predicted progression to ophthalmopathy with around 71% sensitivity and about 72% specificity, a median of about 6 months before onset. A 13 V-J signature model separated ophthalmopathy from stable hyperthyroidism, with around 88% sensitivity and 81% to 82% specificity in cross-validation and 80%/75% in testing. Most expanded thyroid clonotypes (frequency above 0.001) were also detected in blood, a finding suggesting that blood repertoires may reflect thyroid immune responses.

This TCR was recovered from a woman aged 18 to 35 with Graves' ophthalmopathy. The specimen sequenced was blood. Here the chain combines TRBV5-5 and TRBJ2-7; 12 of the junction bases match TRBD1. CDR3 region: CASSVGQGAREQYF. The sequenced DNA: TGTGCCAGCAGCGTGGGACAGGGGGCGCGGGAGCAGTACTTC. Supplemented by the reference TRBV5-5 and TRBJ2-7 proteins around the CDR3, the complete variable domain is DAGVTQSPTHLIKTRGQQVTLRCSPISGHKSVSWYQQVLGQGPQFIFQYYEKEERGRGNFPDRFSARQFPNYSSELNVNALLLGDSALYLCASSVGQGAREQYFGPGTRLTVT.